The source of this T cell receptor beta chain is a study of beta chain features in type 1 diabetes. Notes on the study in general: TCRB CDR3s were moderately but significantly shorter in Type 1 diabetes patients in all four CD4+ subsets. Whether HLA type affects TCRB rearrangement stayed undetermined in the present work.

This CDR3 has 16 residues. Germline V CDR1 and CDR2: SGHNT, YYREEE (reference sequence). With 5 bases clipped from V and 2 bases from J, the junction kept 9 bases outside the gene matches. This clone was counted only a few times. The antigen remains unidentified. TCRB transcripts that were expressed got sequenced, as all of the isolated RNA had been reverse transcribed. Regulatory, naive and central memory T cell samples averaged roughly 4 million reads. Assay used: immunoSEQ multiplex PCR; TCRdb lists only in-frame clones, some missing. The data show hundreds of thousands of clones, with over 10% seen just once and less than 0.025% held by the top ten.

The sequence was collected from a man younger than 35 with type 1 diabetes. The sample comprised naive CD4+ T cells from blood. The V and J genes are TRBV5-4 and TRBJ2-3; 9 nucleotides agree with TRBD2. The CDR3 DNA is TGTGCCAGCAGACACGGGACTAGCCTACCCACAGATACGCAGTATTTT. Translating gives CASRHGTSLPTDTQYF.